Following are 10 T cell receptor beta chains from one sample sequenced in a study of OX40 agonist ivuxolimab in advanced cancers. Sequencing was performed with immunoSEQ multiplex PCR; in TCRdb, only in-frame clones are kept and a portion is missing. Here the sample spans about 69,000 clones, 70% to 90% being singletons. Here the sequenced sample was CD4+ or CD8+ T cells sorted from blood, taken in a trial of the OX40 agonist ivuxolimab. These TCRs come from an adult with an advanced solid tumor such as melanoma, head and neck, liver or kidney cancer.

The V call is TRBV7-2, the J call TRBJ2-7, with D unresolved. Trimming took 2 bases from V and 0 from J, leaving 8 bases between them. Germline CDR1 and CDR2: SGHTA and FQGNSA. The CDR3 has 14 amino acids. This CDR3 is CASSLKGSSYEQYF. CDR3 bases: TGTGCCAGCAGCTTAAAGGGCTCCTCCTACGAGCAGTACTTC.

V usage is TRBV2 and J usage is TRBJ1-1; D is undetermined. Between the trimmed V and J ends, which lost 5 bases and 6 bases, there was a span of 7 bases. CDR1 SNHLY and CDR2 FYNNEI come from the germline V gene. There are 11 residues in the CDR3. DNA of the CDR3: TGTGCCAGCAGTCCCTCCTCTGAAGCTTTCTTT. It specifies CASSPSSEAFF.

The V gene is TRBV9, the J gene TRBJ2-7; D assignment may be TRBD1 or TRBD2 (5 bases each). There are 13 residues in the CDR3. Looked up from germline, CDR1 is SGDLS and CDR2 is YYNGEE. V was trimmed by 3 bases and J by 3 bases, leaving 10 bases between them. The CDR3 here is CASSAGPGYEQYF. The CDR3 region has the DNA TGTGCCAGCAGCGCGGGACCGGGCTACGAGCAGTACTTC.

The chain has TRBV18 and TRBJ2-3; D call uncertain. Germline assignment: CDR1 KGHSH and CDR2 LQKENI. V was pared by 2 bases and J by 4 bases, with 4 bases between. This CDR3 has 12 amino acids. The CDR3: CASSPSADTQYF. The CDR3 nucleotides are TGTGCCAGCTCACCATCCGCAGATACGCAGTATTTT.

The genes are TRBV5-4 and TRBJ2-5; 8 nucleotides match TRBD1. V dropped 5 bases and J dropped 13; count of bases not matched to a gene: 13. This CDR3 spans 13 amino acids. CDR1 is SGHNT and CDR2 is YYREEE in the germline V gene (reference sequence). CDR3 loop: CASSKTGDRPGYF. The CDR3 nucleotides read TGTGCCAGCAGTAAGACAGGGGATCGGCCCGGGTACTTC.

The V gene is TRBV7-3, the J gene TRBJ2-7, with TRBD2 identical over 11 bases. The germline V gene encodes CDR1 SGHTA and CDR2 FQGTGA. This CDR3 comprises 18 residues. With 5 bases clipped from V and 1 base from J, the junction kept 13 bases outside the gene matches. The CDR3 loop is CASSPPAGVAGGSYEQYF. DNA for the CDR3: TGTGCCAGCAGCCCCCCCGCCGGGGTAGCGGGGGGGTCCTACGAGCAGTACTTC.

The chain is built from TRBV19 and TRBJ2-3; 9 nucleotides line up with TRBD1. The CDR3 runs 15 residues. Germline CDR1 reads LNHDA; CDR2 reads SQIVND (reference sequence). J was trimmed by 4 bases and V by 5 bases; bases with no gene match: 7. CDR3 sequence (DNA): TGTGCCAGTAGTCCGGGACAGGGTTGGCCAGATACGCAGTATTTT. Its protein product is CASSPGQGWPDTQYF.

The chain recombines TRBV12-5 with TRBJ1-2; 9 nucleotides match TRBD1. Trimming took 5 bases from V and 5 from J; bases not matched to a gene: 9. Germline CDR1 is LGHNT and CDR2 is FRNRAP. CDR3 size: 15 residues. CDR3 sequence: CASGHRDRDLYGYTF. CDR3 nucleotides: TGTGCTAGTGGTCACCGGGACAGGGACTTATATGGCTACACCTTC.

The chain links TRBV30 to TRBJ1-5; TRBD1 is a possible D gene (5 bases). V was cut by 1 base and J by 4 bases, with 14 bases left in between. The CDR3 contains 15 residues. CDR1 GTSNPN and CDR2 SVGIG come from the germline V gene (reference sequence). CDR3 sequence: CAWSDSMGRNQPQHF. CDR3 nucleotides: TGTGCCTGGAGTGATAGTATGGGGCGGAATCAGCCCCAGCATTTT.

The gene calls are TRBV30 and TRBJ1-2; 8 bases are a match to TRBD1. The V segment lost 3 bases and the J segment 4 bases; nucleotides outside the gene matches: 7. The CDR3 contains 14 residues. Looked up from germline, CDR1 is GTSNPN and CDR2 is SVGIG (reference sequence). CDR3 loop: CAWRPGGKRYGYTF. Here the CDR3 DNA reads TGTGCCTGGAGGCCAGGGGGCAAGCGCTATGGCTACACCTTC.